A selection of T cell receptor beta chains follows, all from one sample in a study of cytomegalovirus exposure and HLA in healthy donors. This table comes from immunoSEQ multiplex PCR, and its TCRdb copy is limited to in-frame clones, with some not included. The sample contains more than 110,000 clones, about 80% of which appear only once. Source material: PBMCs. Receptor source: a middle-aged man in good health and CMV-seropositive. Each CDR3 is given with its conserved first and last residue. D genes are given only for firm matches. Size values are once, few and many counts, or a class for expanded clones, and some rows have none.

>TRBV5-5|TRBJ2-3|.|.
TGTGCCAGCAGCTTCTGGACTGGCACAGATACGCAGTATTTT
CASSFWTGTDTQYF
>TRBV4-3|TRBJ2-7|.|TRBD1
TGCGCCAGCAGCCAAGATTTTCCAACGGGACAGGACCTCTACGAGCAGTACTTC
CASSQDFPTGQDLYEQYF
>TRBV5-1|TRBJ2-3|.|TRBD1
TGCGCCAGCAGCCCCGGACAGGGGCCTTCCACAGATACGCAGTATTTT
CASSPGQGPSTDTQYF
>TRBV6-1|TRBJ1-1|.|.
TGTGCCAGCAGTGAACTATCCGCTGAAGCTTTCTTT
CASSELSAEAFF
>TRBV14|TRBJ2-7|.|.
TGTGCCAGCAGCCAATCAGGGCGTAAGCAGTACTTC
CASSQSGRKQYF
>TRBV7-9|TRBJ2-3|once|TRBD1
TGTGCCAGCAGCCAGACCCGGGACAGGGGGGCGGCAGATACGCAGTATTTT
CASSQTRDRGAADTQYF
>TRBV18|TRBJ1-1|.|TRBD1
TGTGCCAGCTCACCCAACCAGGGGGTGAACACTGAAGCTTTCTTT
CASSPNQGVNTEAFF
>TRBV28|TRBJ1-2|few|TRBD1
TGTGCCAGCAGGGGGGACAGGGGCTATGGCTACACCTTC
CASRGDRGYGYTF
>TRBV18|TRBJ2-7|.|.
TGTGCCAGCTCAGATCAGGGGCAACTAGCCTACGAGCAGTACTTC
CASSDQGQLAYEQYF
>TRBV6-6|TRBJ2-7|.|TRBD2
TGTGCCAGCAGTCAAGGACTAGCGCGCGACGAGCAGTACTTC
CASSQGLARDEQYF
>TRBV30|TRBJ1-4|.|.
TGTGCCTTATACCGAGGACTGGAGGCAACTAATGAAAAACTGTTTTTT
CALYRGLEATNEKLFF
>TRBV13|TRBJ1-1|.|.
TGTGCCAGCAGCCTTGATATGGCAGAATACACTGAAGCTTTCTTT
CASSLDMAEYTEAFF
>TRBV5-1|TRBJ2-2|.|.
TGCGCCAGCAGCTTGGGGGCCCTGAACACCGGGGAGCTGTTTTTT
CASSLGALNTGELFF
>TRBV30|TRBJ1-2|few|.
TGTGCCTGGAGTGTTATGTATGGCTACACCTTC
CAWSVMYGYTF
>TRBV7-7|TRBJ2-2|.|TRBD2
TGTGCCAGCAGCTTGGGGGGGACCGGGGAGCTGTTTTTT
CASSLGGTGELFF
>TRBV11-2|TRBJ1-5|few|.
TGTGCCAGCAGCCCCCGGTGGAATCAGCCCCAGCATTTT
CASSPRWNQPQHF
>TRBV11-1|TRBJ2-1|.|TRBD2
TGTGCCAGCAGCTTAGAGCCCGGGGGGGCCAATGAGCAGTTCTTC
CASSLEPGGANEQFF
>TRBV27|TRBJ1-2|.|.
TGTGCCAGCAGTTTTGGCACGAACTATGGCTACACCTTC
CASSFGTNYGYTF
>TRBV6-5|TRBJ1-6|.|TRBD1
TGTGCCAGCAGCCGTTGGGACAGGGACGGCTCACCCCTCCACTTT
CASSRWDRDGSPLHF
>TRBV27|TRBJ1-2|.|.
TGTGCCAGCAGTTTTGGGGCAGGCCGCTATGGCTACACCTTC
CASSFGAGRYGYTF
>TRBV7-9|TRBJ2-1|.|TRBD1
TGTGCCAGCAGCTCCCGACAGGGTTACAATGAGCAGTTCTTC
CASSSRQGYNEQFF
>TRBV9|TRBJ2-3|few|.
TGTGCCAGCAGCGTATTTGGCGGGCCTGAGGATACGCAGTATTTT
CASSVFGGPEDTQYF
>TRBV5-1|TRBJ2-7|.|.
TGCGCCAGCAGCCTAGGGGGGGGATGGGAGCAGTACTTC
CASSLGGGWEQYF
>TRBV5-1|TRBJ2-7|.|TRBD2
TGCGCCAGCAATGTAGGACTAGCGGGAGGGGAGCAGTACTTC
CASNVGLAGGEQYF
>TRBV5-1|TRBJ2-7|.|TRBD1
TGCGCCAGCAGCTCGGGACAGGCTGCCTACGAGCAGTACTTC
CASSSGQAAYEQYF
>TRBV5-4|TRBJ2-3|.|TRBD2
TGTGCCAGCAGCACTAAACTAGCGGGGGCGGATACGCAGTATTTT
CASSTKLAGADTQYF
>TRBV5-1|TRBJ2-7|.|TRBD1
TGCGCCAGCAGGCGCCGGGACAGGATCTACTTC
CASRRRDRIYF